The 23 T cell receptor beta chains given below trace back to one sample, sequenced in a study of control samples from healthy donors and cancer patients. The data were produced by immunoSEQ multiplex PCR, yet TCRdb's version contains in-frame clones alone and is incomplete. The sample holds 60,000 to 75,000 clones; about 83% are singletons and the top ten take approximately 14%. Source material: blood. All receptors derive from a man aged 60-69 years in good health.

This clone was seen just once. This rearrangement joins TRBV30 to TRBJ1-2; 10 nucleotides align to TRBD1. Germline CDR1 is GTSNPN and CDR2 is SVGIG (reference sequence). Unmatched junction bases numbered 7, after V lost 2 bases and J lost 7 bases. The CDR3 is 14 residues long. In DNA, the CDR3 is TGTGCCTGGAGTCGGGACAGGGGAATGGGTGGCTACACCTTC. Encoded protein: CAWSRDRGMGGYTF.

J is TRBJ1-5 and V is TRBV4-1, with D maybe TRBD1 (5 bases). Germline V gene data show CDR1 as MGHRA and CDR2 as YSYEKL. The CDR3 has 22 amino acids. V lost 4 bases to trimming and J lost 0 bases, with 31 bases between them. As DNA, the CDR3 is TGCGCCAGCAGCCCACTACCCATATCAAACCCGCGGGGCGCTTATAGCAATCAGCCCCAGCATTTT. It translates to CASSPLPISNPRGAYSNQPQHF.

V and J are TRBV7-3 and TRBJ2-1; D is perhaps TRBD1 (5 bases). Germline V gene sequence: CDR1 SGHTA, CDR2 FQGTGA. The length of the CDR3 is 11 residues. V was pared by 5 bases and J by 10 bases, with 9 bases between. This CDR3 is CASSQAGEQFF. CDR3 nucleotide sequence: TGTGCCAGCAGCCAGGCAGGGGAGCAGTTCTTC.

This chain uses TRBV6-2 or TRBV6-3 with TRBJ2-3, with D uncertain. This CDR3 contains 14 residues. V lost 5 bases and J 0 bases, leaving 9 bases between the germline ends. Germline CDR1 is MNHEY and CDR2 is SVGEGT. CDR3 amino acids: CASSLGRSTDTQYF. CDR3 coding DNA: TGTGCCAGCAGTCTCGGGCGAAGCACAGATACGCAGTATTTT.

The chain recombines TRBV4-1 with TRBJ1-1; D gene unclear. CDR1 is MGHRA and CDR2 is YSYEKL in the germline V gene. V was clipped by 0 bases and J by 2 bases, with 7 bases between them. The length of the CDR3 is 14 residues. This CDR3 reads CASSQDVGNTEAFF. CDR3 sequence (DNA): TGCGCCAGCAGCCAAGATGTAGGAAACACTGAAGCTTTCTTT.

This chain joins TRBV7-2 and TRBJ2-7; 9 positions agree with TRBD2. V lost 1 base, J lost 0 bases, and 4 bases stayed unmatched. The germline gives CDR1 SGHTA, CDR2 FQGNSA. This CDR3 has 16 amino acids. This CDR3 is CASSLEGGRASYEQYF. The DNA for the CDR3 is TGTGCCAGCAGCTTAGAGGGCGGGAGGGCCTCCTACGAGCAGTACTTC.

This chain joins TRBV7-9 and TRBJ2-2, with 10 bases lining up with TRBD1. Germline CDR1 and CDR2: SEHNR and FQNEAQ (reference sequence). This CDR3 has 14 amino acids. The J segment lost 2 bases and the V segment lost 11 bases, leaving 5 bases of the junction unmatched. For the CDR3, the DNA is TGTGCCTGTCGACAGGGGGCTAACACCGGGGAGCTGTTTTTT. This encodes CACRQGANTGELFF.

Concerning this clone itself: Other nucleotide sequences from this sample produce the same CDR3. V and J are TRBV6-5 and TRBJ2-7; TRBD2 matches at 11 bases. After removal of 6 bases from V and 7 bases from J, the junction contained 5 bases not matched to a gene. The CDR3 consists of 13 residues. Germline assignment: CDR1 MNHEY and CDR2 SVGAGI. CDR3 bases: TGTGCCAGCAGACTAGCGGGAGTGCGTGAGCAGTACTTC. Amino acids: CASRLAGVREQYF.

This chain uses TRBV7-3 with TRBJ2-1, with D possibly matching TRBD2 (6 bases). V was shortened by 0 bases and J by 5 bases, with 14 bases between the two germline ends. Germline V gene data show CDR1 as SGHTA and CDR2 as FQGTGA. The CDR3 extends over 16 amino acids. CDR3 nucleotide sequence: TGTGCCAGCAGCTTAACGGGGAGGCTAGACGACAATGAGCAGTTCTTC. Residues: CASSLTGRLDDNEQFF.

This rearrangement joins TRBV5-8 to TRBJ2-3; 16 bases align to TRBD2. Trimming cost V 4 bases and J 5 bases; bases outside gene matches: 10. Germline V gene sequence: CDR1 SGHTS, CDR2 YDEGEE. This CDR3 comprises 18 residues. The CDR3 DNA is TGTGCCAGCAGCATGGGACTAGCGGGAGGGCCTGGGGTAGATACGCAGTATTTT. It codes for CASSMGLAGGPGVDTQYF.

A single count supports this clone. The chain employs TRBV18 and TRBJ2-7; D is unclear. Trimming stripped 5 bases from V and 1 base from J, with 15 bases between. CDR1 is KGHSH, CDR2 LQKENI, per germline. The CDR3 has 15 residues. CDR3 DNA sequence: TGTGCCAGCTCAGCCCGGTCGGGTTTTTCCTACGAGCAGTACTTC. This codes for CASSARSGFSYEQYF.

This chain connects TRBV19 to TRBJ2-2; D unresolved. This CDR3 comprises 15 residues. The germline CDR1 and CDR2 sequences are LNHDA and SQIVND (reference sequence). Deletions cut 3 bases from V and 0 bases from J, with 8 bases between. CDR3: CASSMFLSNTGELFF. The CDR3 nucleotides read TGTGCCAGTAGTATGTTCCTGTCGAACACCGGGGAGCTGTTTTTT.

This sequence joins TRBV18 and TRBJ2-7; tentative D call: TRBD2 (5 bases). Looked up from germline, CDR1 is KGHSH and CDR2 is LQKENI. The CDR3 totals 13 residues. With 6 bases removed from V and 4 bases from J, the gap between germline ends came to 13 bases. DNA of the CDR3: TGTGCCAGCTCTCCCGGACTTGAATACGAGCAGTACTTC. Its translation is CASSPGLEYEQYF.

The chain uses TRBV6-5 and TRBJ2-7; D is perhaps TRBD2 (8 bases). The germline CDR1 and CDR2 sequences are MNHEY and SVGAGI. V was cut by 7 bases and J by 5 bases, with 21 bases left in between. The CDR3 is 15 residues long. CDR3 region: CASTLTGTRLNEQYF. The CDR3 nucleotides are TGTGCCAGCACCCTGACAGGGACTAGACTTAACGAGCAGTACTTC.

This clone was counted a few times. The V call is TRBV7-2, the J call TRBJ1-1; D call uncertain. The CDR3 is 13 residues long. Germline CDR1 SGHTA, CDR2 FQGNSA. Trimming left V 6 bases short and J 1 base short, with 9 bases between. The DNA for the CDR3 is TGTGCCAGCAGACTCGAGGCGAACACTGAAGCTTTCTTT. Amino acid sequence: CASRLEANTEAFF.

DNA for the CDR3: TGTGCCAGCAGTGAAGGCTTGTTTTCACCCCTCCACTTT. Translated: CASSEGLFSPLHF. The chain couples TRBV6-1 to TRBJ1-6; D unresolved. CDR1 is MNHNS and CDR2 is SASEGT in the germline V gene. This CDR3 spans 13 amino acids. Trimming shortened V by 1 base and J by 9 bases, and 7 bases separated the two germline ends.

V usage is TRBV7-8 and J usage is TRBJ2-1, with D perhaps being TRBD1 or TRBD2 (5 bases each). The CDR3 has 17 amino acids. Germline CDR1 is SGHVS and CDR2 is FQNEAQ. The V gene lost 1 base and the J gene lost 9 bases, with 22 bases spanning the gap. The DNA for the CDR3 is TGTGCCAGCAGCTTAGGTCGTATATGGGGGAGCAGTATTGAGCAGTTCTTC. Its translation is CASSLGRIWGSSIEQFF.

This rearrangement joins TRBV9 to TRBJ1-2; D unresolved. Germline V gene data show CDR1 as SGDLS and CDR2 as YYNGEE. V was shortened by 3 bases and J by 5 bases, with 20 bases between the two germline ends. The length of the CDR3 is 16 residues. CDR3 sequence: CASSADLEAGFYGYTF. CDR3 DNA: TGTGCCAGCAGCGCCGATTTGGAGGCAGGTTTTTATGGCTACACCTTC.

The CDR3 coding sequence is TGTGCCAGTAGTACTGGGGACAGCTACAATGAGCAGTTCTTC. It translates to CASSTGDSYNEQFF. The chain uses TRBV19 and TRBJ2-1; 7 positions agree with TRBD1. Germline lookup yields CDR1 LNHDA and CDR2 SQIVND (reference sequence). V was clipped by 4 bases and J by 3 bases; unmatched bases: 3. CDR3 length equals 14 residues.

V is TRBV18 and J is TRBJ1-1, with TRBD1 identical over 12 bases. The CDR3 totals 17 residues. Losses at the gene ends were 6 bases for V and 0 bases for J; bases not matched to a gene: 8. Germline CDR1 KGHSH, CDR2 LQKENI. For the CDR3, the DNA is TGTGCCAGCTCTCCCGGGACAGGGGGCCAAGTGAACACTGAAGCTTTCTTT. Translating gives CASSPGTGGQVNTEAFF.

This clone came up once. The CDR3 nucleotides read TGTGCCAGCAGTCCTCCGGGACAGGCGAACACTGAAGCTTTCTTT. Its translation: CASSPPGQANTEAFF. The chain employs TRBV6-5 and TRBJ1-1; 8 positions match TRBD1. Looked up from germline, CDR1 is MNHEY and CDR2 is SVGAGI. Unmatched junction bases numbered 6, after V lost 5 bases and J lost 1 base. This CDR3 contains 15 residues.

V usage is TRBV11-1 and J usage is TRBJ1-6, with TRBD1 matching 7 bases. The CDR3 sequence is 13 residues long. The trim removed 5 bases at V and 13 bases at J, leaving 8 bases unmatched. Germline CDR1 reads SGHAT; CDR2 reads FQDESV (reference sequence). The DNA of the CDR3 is TGTGCCAGCAGCCTACGACAGGGAGCCCCCCTCCACTTT. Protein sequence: CASSLRQGAPLHF. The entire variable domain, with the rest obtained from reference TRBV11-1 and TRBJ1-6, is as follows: EAEVAQSPRYKITEKSQAVAFWCDPISGHATLYWYRQILGQGPELLVQFQDESVVDDSQLPKDRFSAERLKGVDSTLKIQPAELGDSAMYLCASSLRQGAPLHFGNGTRLTVT.

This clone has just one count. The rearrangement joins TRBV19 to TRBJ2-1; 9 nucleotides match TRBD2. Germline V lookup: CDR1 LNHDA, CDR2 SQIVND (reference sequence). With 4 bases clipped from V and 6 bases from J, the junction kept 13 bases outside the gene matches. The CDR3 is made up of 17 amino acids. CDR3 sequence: CASSSPPGTSRLNEQFF. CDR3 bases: TGTGCCAGTAGTAGTCCGCCCGGGACTAGCAGGCTCAATGAGCAGTTCTTC.